The source of this T cell receptor (beta chain) is a study of blood T cell repertoires in COVID-19. On this clone itself: A junction boundary mismatches the germline segment, possibly from a read error.

CDR1 is SSHAT, CDR2 FNYEAQ, per germline (reference sequence). The CDR3 covers 15 residues. Sequencing used immunoSEQ multiplex PCR; TCRdb keeps in-frame clones, though not all of them. The table shows hundreds of thousands of clones, with around 85% occurring only once. This chain joins TRBV7-7 and TRBJ2-7; 13 nucleotides align to TRBD2. Sequencing was done on a sample of peripheral blood. This TCR was sampled from a man between 40 and 49 years old with acute or convalescent COVID-19. The CDR3: CASSFGTSGDYEQYF. CDR3 in DNA: TGTGCTAGCAGCTTTGGGACTAGCGGGGATTACGAGCAGTACTTC.